Each of the 27 T cell receptor beta chains below was sequenced from the same sample in a study of blood T cell repertoires in COVID-19. Some clones are missing from TCRdb's copy, which holds only in-frame ones; the method was immunoSEQ multiplex PCR. This repertoire shows around 46,000 clones, roughly 77% found once; its top ten account for around 20%. Specimen: peripheral blood. These receptors originate from a human donor with active or convalescent COVID-19. The donor label of this sample is uncertain.

CDR3 residues: CATSDSWRAGGYNEQFF. The CDR3 nucleotides read TGTGCCACCAGTGATTCCTGGCGGGCGGGAGGCTACAATGAGCAGTTCTTC. The V and J genes are TRBV24-1 and TRBJ2-1; 8 positions match TRBD2. J lost 3 bases, V lost 2 bases, and 8 bases had no gene match. The CDR3 is made up of 17 amino acids. CDR1 is KGHDR, CDR2 SFDVKD, per germline.

This rearrangement joins TRBV19 to TRBJ2-7; D gene ambiguous. The length of the CDR3 is 16 residues. Germline CDR1 is LNHDA and CDR2 is SQIVND (reference sequence). V lost 0 bases and J 3 bases, leaving 15 bases between the germline ends. In DNA, the CDR3 is TGTGCCAGTAGTATAGATCAGGCAACCTCTCTCTACGAGCAGTACTTC. Translating it yields CASSIDQATSLYEQYF.

The V and J genes are TRBV14 and TRBJ2-1; TRBD2 agrees at 7 bases. The CDR3 runs 15 residues. The V and J ends lost 1 base and 10 bases, in that order; junction bases with no gene match: 10. Germline V gene lookup returns CDR1 SGHDN and CDR2 FVKESK. CDR3: CASSQGAAGAREQFF. The CDR3 DNA reads TGTGCCAGCAGCCAAGGGGCGGCGGGAGCGCGGGAGCAGTTCTTC. Full variable domain (rest looked up from reference TRBV14 and TRBJ2-1): EAGVTQFPSHSVIEKGQTVTLRCDPISGHDNLYWYRRVMGKEIKFLLHFVKESKQDESGMPNNRFLAERTGGTYSTLKVQPAELEDSGVYFCASSQGAAGAREQFFGPGTRLTVL.

DNA of the CDR3: TGTGCCAGCAGCCCCGGGACAGTAGGCGCTTTCTTT. This sequence encodes CASSPGTVGAFF. This rearrangement joins TRBV12-3 or TRBV12-4 to TRBJ1-1; TRBD1 matches at 7 bases. V lost 6 bases and J lost 11; bases outside the gene matches: 9. This CDR3 is built from 12 residues.

The chain is built from TRBV2 and TRBJ2-5; possible D gene TRBD1, 8 bases. Germline assignment: CDR1 SNHLY and CDR2 FYNNEI. CDR3 size: 14 residues. V lost 6 bases, J lost 5 bases, and 16 bases lay in between. The CDR3 loop is CASRQTGGGETQYF. The CDR3 coding sequence is TGTGCCAGCAGGCAAACAGGGGGAGGGGAGACCCAGTACTTC.

This clone was seen just once. The J gene is TRBJ2-1, the V gene TRBV6-5; 8 bases align to TRBD2. Germline CDR1 reads MNHEY; CDR2 reads SVGAGI. This CDR3 has 14 amino acids. Trimming removed 6 bases from V and 4 bases from J; junction bases left unmatched: 5. CDR3 nucleotide sequence: TGTGCCAGCAGAGGACTAGCCAGTTACAATGAGCAGTTCTTC. Encoded protein: CASRGLASYNEQFF.

The chain links TRBV28 to TRBJ2-1, with a tentative D call TRBD2 (5 bases). Germline V gene lookup returns CDR1 MDHEN and CDR2 SYDVKM. The V end was cut by 6 bases, the J end by 13 bases, with 16 bases between. CDR3 size: 12 residues. The CDR3 sequence: CASRLEGFRQFF. The CDR3 nucleotides are TGTGCCAGCAGACTCGAGGGCTTCCGACAGTTCTTC.

The chain has TRBV2 and TRBJ2-2, with D unresolved. This CDR3 has 14 amino acids. Germline V gene lookup returns CDR1 SNHLY and CDR2 FYNNEI. V lost 6 bases to trimming and J lost 5 bases, with 13 bases between them. CDR3: CASSLGRLTGELFF. CDR3 in DNA: TGTGCCAGCAGCCTAGGTCGACTGACCGGGGAGCTGTTTTTT. Complete variable domain (other parts from reference TRBV2 and TRBJ2-2): EPEVTQTPSHQVTQMGQEVILRCVPISNHLYFYWYRQILGQKVEFLVSFYNNEISEKSEIFDDQFSVERPDGSNFTLKIRSTKLEDSAMYFCASSLGRLTGELFFGEGSRLTVL.

The chain is built from TRBV5-6 and TRBJ1-5; D is undetermined. The CDR3 has 15 amino acids. Germline loops: CDR1 SGHDT, CDR2 YYEEEE. Trimming took off 4 bases at V and 1 base at J, with 12 bases between the two ends. CDR3: CASSAPRSSNQPQHF. CDR3 coding DNA: TGTGCCAGCAGCGCCCCCAGGTCCAGCAATCAGCCCCAGCATTTT.

The chain couples TRBV5-1 to TRBJ1-6; TRBD1 matches 9 bases. Trimming at V came to 4 bases and at J to 7 bases, leaving 6 bases not matched to a gene. This CDR3 contains 15 residues. Germline V lookup: CDR1 SGHRS, CDR2 YFSETQ. The CDR3 spells CASSLSGTGNSPLHF. DNA for the CDR3: TGCGCCAGCAGCCTGAGTGGGACAGGGAATTCACCCCTCCACTTT.

The rearrangement uses TRBV7-9 and TRBJ2-7; 10 nucleotides align to TRBD1. Germline trimming cut 4 bases from V and 1 base from J; bases unmatched to any gene: 7. The CDR3 loop spans 16 amino acids. Germline V CDR1 and CDR2: SEHNR, FQNEAQ (reference sequence). In DNA form, the CDR3 reads TGTGCCAGCAGCTCCTTACCGGGACAGGGGTCCTACGAGCAGTACTTC. Amino acid sequence: CASSSLPGQGSYEQYF. Filled out from reference TRBV7-9 and TRBJ2-7, the complete variable domain reads DTGVSQNPRHKITKRGQNVTFRCDPISEHNRLYWYRQTLGQGPEFLTYFQNEAQLEKSRLLSDRFSAERPKGSFSTLEIQRTEQGDSAMYLCASSSLPGQGSYEQYFGPGTRLTVT.

CDR3 coding DNA: TGTGCCAGCAGTCCTATAGGCAGGGGCACCTACGAGCAGTACTTC. This encodes CASSPIGRGTYEQYF. This sequence joins TRBV6-5 and TRBJ2-7, with D tentatively TRBD1 (6 bases). V was cut by 5 bases and J by 2 bases, with 16 bases left in between. The CDR3 contains 15 residues. The germline V gene has CDR1 MNHEY and CDR2 SVGAGI.

The V gene is TRBV27, the J gene TRBJ2-2; 11 bases agree with TRBD2. The CDR3 runs 15 residues. J was trimmed by 7 bases and V by 7 bases; bases with no gene match: 8. Germline V lookup: CDR1 MNHEY, CDR2 SMNVEV (reference sequence). CDR3 sequence reads: CASMELAGAGGELFF. CDR3 nucleotides: TGTGCCAGCATGGAACTAGCGGGAGCAGGCGGGGAGCTGTTTTTT.

The V gene is TRBV25-1, the J gene TRBJ1-2; D is possibly TRBD1 (6 bases). Trimming took off 4 bases at V and 4 bases at J, with 13 bases between the two ends. The germline gives CDR1 MGHDK, CDR2 SYGVNS. The CDR3 loop spans 14 amino acids. The CDR3 region has the DNA TGTGCCAGCAGTGGACGCAGGGACACCTATGGCTACACCTTC. Translated, it gives CASSGRRDTYGYTF.

The chain carries TRBV7-9 and TRBJ2-3, with 7 positions matching TRBD2. Per germline, CDR1 SEHNR and CDR2 FQNEAQ (reference sequence). This CDR3 is 15 amino acids long. Trimming cost V 3 bases and J 5 bases; bases outside gene matches: 8. CDR3 loop: CASSFREAPEDTQYF. CDR3 bases: TGTGCCAGCAGCTTCCGGGAGGCGCCGGAAGATACGCAGTATTTT.

V usage is TRBV18 and J usage is TRBJ2-7; 8 nucleotides match TRBD1. The CDR3 is 14 amino acids. V trimming: 8 bases; J trimming: 5 bases; junction bases outside the gene matches: 11. Per the germline V gene, CDR1 is KGHSH and CDR2 is LQKENI. The CDR3 DNA reads TGTGCCAGCGCAGTTTTGGGACAGGACCACGAGCAGTACTTC. Encoded protein: CASAVLGQDHEQYF.

The chain links TRBV9 to TRBJ2-5, with D possibly being TRBD2 (5 bases). V gave up 0 bases and J gave up 2 bases, with 11 bases separating them. The CDR3 spans 15 residues. CDR1 SGDLS and CDR2 YYNGEE come from the germline V gene. CDR3 amino acids: CASSVGGQRQETQYF. The CDR3 coding sequence is TGTGCCAGCAGCGTAGGTGGGCAGCGGCAAGAGACCCAGTACTTC.

V is TRBV12-3 or TRBV12-4 and J is TRBJ1-1, with no clear D. The CDR3 runs 11 residues. V was clipped by 7 bases and J by 10 bases, with 13 bases between them. The CDR3 here is CASTTTRGAFF. The CDR3 nucleotides read TGTGCCAGCACCACCACTCGCGGAGCTTTCTTT.

V and J are TRBV25-1 and TRBJ1-2, with D perhaps matching TRBD1 (6 bases). Germline CDR1 and CDR2: MGHDK and SYGVNS. CDR3 length: 14 residues. Trimming removed 3 bases from V and 6 bases from J, with 14 bases in between. CDR3: CASSDYGTPNGYTF. The CDR3 DNA reads as TGTGCCAGCAGTGATTACGGGACACCGAATGGCTACACCTTC.

This clone was seen only a few times. The rearrangement uses TRBV9 and TRBJ2-2; TRBD1 might be the D (5 bases). Germline V gene lookup returns CDR1 SGDLS and CDR2 YYNGEE. The CDR3 contains 16 residues. Trimming shortened V by 0 bases and J by 7 bases, and 16 bases separated the two germline ends. The CDR3 sequence: CASSVVVAVRGGELFF. CDR3 DNA: TGTGCCAGCAGCGTAGTAGTGGCAGTAAGGGGCGGGGAGCTGTTTTTT.

The rearrangement uses TRBV28 and TRBJ2-7; 7 nucleotides agree with TRBD2. The germline CDR1 and CDR2 sequences are MDHEN and SYDVKM. This CDR3 contains 16 residues. Trimming at V came to 10 bases and at J to 4 bases, leaving 19 bases not matched to a gene. The CDR3 is CATQFRLGGGIYEQYF. The CDR3 DNA reads as TGTGCCACCCAATTTCGGCTTGGGGGAGGGATTTACGAGCAGTACTTC.

This clone showed up many times. V gene TRBV27 combines with J gene TRBJ2-2; D is possibly TRBD1 (7 bases). From germline, CDR1 is MNHEY and CDR2 SMNVEV (reference sequence). V shed 10 bases and J shed 6 bases, with 27 bases lying between them. The CDR3 covers 17 residues. CDR3 sequence: CAITRGPGGSSPGELFF. Here the CDR3 DNA reads TGTGCCATCACCCGGGGGCCAGGGGGGAGTAGCCCCGGGGAGCTGTTTTTT.

The chain is built from TRBV5-8 and TRBJ2-3; D gene uncertain. V lost 4 bases and J lost 1, with 7 bases in between. The CDR3 length is 13 residues. Germline CDR1 SGHTS, CDR2 YDEGEE. In DNA, the CDR3 is TGTGCCAGCAGCCTCCGGGGCACAGATACGCAGTATTTT. Its translation is CASSLRGTDTQYF.

This chain uses TRBV7-3 with TRBJ2-7; weak D call: TRBD2 (5 bases). Germline CDR1 is SGHTA and CDR2 is FQGTGA. The germline V and J ends were trimmed by 1 base and 0 bases, with 13 bases remaining between them. CDR3 size: 16 residues. The CDR3 spells CASSLIGSGPSYEQYF. Here the CDR3 DNA reads TGTGCCAGCAGCTTAATAGGGAGCGGACCCTCCTACGAGCAGTACTTC. Variable domain in full (rest from reference TRBV7-3 and TRBJ2-7): GAGVSQTPSNKVTEKGKYVELRCDPISGHTALYWYRQSLGQGPEFLIYFQGTGAADDSGLPNDRFFAVRPEGSVSTLKIQRTERGDSAVYLCASSLIGSGPSYEQYFGPGTRLTVT.

The chain uses TRBV30 and TRBJ1-4; 9 bases map to TRBD1. J was trimmed by 6 bases and V by 3 bases; bases with no gene match: 11. Germline V gene lookup returns CDR1 GTSNPN and CDR2 SVGIG (reference sequence). CDR3 size: 16 residues. The CDR3 region is CAWSVPTGGGDEKLFF. CDR3 nucleotide sequence: TGTGCCTGGAGCGTACCGACAGGGGGTGGGGATGAAAAACTGTTTTTT.

V gene TRBV2 combines with J gene TRBJ2-7; TRBD2 matches 9 bases. Trimming cost V 7 bases and J 6 bases; bases outside gene matches: 13. The CDR3 loop spans 15 amino acids. Germline-derived CDR1 and CDR2 are SNHLY and FYNNEI. CDR3 region: CASMWASGTQGEQYF. For the CDR3, the DNA is TGTGCCAGCATGTGGGCTAGCGGGACACAGGGCGAGCAGTACTTC.

This clone was seen only once. The gene calls are TRBV7-2 and TRBJ2-5, with 12 bases that match TRBD2. CDR3 length: 17 amino acids. V trimming: 2 bases; J trimming: 5 bases; junction bases outside the gene matches: 9. CDR1 SGHTA and CDR2 FQGNSA come from the germline V gene. CDR3 in amino acids: CASSLTTSGSGRETQYF. The DNA of the CDR3 is TGTGCCAGCAGCTTAACGACTAGCGGGAGTGGAAGGGAGACCCAGTACTTC.